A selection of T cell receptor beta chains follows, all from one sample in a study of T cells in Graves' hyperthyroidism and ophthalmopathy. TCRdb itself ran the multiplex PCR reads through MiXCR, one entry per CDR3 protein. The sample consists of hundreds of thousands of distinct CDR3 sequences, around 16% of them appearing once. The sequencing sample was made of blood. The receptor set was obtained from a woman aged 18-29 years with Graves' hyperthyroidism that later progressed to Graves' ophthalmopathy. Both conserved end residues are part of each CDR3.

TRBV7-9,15,CASNPVAYLYYGYTF
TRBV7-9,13,CASTPNRGNEQYF
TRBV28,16,CASSFLTSGFSYEQYF
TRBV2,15,CASNPGQGAGETQYF
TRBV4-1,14,CASSQARVSDTQYF
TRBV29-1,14,CSVETNSQTYEQYF
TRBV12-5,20,CASGLVPGGVGRLGTGELFF
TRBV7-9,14,CASSQTGDGGELFF
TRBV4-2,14,CASSPRAGNQPQHF
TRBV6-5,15,CASSYSPSGVDEQYF
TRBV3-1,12,CASSHAQDSYTF
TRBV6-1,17,CASRLAGGLRDTGELFF
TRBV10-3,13,CAINSSPTDTQYF
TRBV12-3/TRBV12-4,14,CASSLKGTTGELFF
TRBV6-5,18,CANSSPWPASSYNSPLHF
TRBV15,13,CATSPDSNYGYTF
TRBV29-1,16,CSVSSLAGEGTGELFF
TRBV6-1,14,CASSESSGLETQYF
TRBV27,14,CASTGGRAYNEQFF
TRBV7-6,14,CASSEETGTDTQYF
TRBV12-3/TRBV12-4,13,CASSRGSGETQYF
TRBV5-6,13,CASSFQGGYGYTF
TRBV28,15,CASSPDRGIPFEQYF
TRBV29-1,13,CSVQIQAVGELFF
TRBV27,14,CASSPLRETDTQYF
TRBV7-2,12,CASSLSVDEQYF
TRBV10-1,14,CASRAGTWNTEAFF
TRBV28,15,CASSFGPPNQETQYF
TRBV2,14,CASSDRTNRDTQYF
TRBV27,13,CASSFKAFNEQFF
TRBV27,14,CASSLQGSSYEQYF